The next 27 T cell receptor beta chains were all read from a single sample in a study of shared clonotypes between healthy human individuals. Measured with immunoSEQ multiplex PCR; TCRdb has only the in-frame clones, and not every one. The sample records around 510,000 clones, approximately 95% being singletons. The sequenced sample consisted of naive CD4+ T cells sorted from blood. The sample's subset: CD45RA+ positively selected. These receptor sequences come from a woman in her 30s in good health.

V and J are TRBV6-1 and TRBJ2-3; D is possibly TRBD2 (7 bases). The germline CDR1 and CDR2 sequences are MNHNS and SASEGT. Deletions cut 8 bases from V and 2 bases from J, with 17 bases between. CDR3 length: 15 amino acids. CDR3 nucleotides: TGTGCCAGCGGGGGCGAGCGGGGATTCACAGATACGCAGTATTTT. Translation: CASGGERGFTDTQYF.

The CDR3 DNA follows: TGTGCCAGCAGGTCCTTCGGGAGGACCTACAATGAGCAGTTCTTC. It yields the protein CASRSFGRTYNEQFF. The chain links TRBV11-2 to TRBJ2-1; 7 bases match TRBD2. Germline CDR1 SGHAT, CDR2 FQNNGV. The CDR3 extends over 15 amino acids. The trim removed 6 bases at V and 2 bases at J, leaving 7 bases unmatched. Full variable domain (missing parts from reference TRBV11-2 and TRBJ2-1): EAGVAQSPRYKIIEKRQSVAFWCNPISGHATLYWYQQILGQGPKLLIQFQNNGVVDDSQLPKDRFSAERLKGVDSTLKIQPAKLEDSAVYLCASRSFGRTYNEQFFGPGTRLTVL.

The chain links TRBV2 to TRBJ2-3; TRBD2 agrees at 10 bases. Germline CDR1 is SNHLY and CDR2 is FYNNEI. The CDR3 is 16 amino acids. The J segment lost 1 base and the V segment lost 5 bases, leaving 6 bases of the junction unmatched. The CDR3 bases are TGTGCCAGCAGTACTTCCGGGACTAGCGGCACAGATACGCAGTATTTT. Translating it yields CASSTSGTSGTDTQYF.

The chain employs TRBV5-6 and TRBJ2-7; 9 nucleotides line up with TRBD1. This CDR3 is 15 amino acids long. Germline V gives CDR1 SGHDT, CDR2 YYEEEE. Trimming at V came to 1 base and at J to 3 bases, leaving 5 bases not matched to a gene. The CDR3 protein is CASSLLDRGFYEQYF. In DNA, the CDR3 is TGTGCCAGCAGCTTGTTGGACAGGGGTTTCTACGAGCAGTACTTC.

The sample holds one count of this clone. Other DNA sequences in the sample encode the same CDR3. This sequence joins TRBV19 and TRBJ2-3; D might be TRBD1 or TRBD2, each matching 5 bases. The CDR3 is 14 residues long. The V gene lost 1 base and the J gene lost 3 bases, with 8 bases spanning the gap. Germline CDR1 reads LNHDA; CDR2 reads SQIVND (reference sequence). In DNA, the CDR3 is TGTGCCAGTAGTATAGGGGGGAGAACAGATACGCAGTATTTT. This translates into CASSIGGRTDTQYF.

The chain combines TRBV18 with TRBJ1-3, with TRBD1 matching 9 bases. CDR3 length: 16 amino acids. J lost 3 bases, V lost 3 bases, and 6 bases had no gene match. Germline V gene lookup returns CDR1 KGHSH and CDR2 LQKENI. The CDR3 DNA reads TGTGCCAGCTCACCGATGGGACAGGGCTTTGGAAACACCATATATTTT. Translation: CASSPMGQGFGNTIYF. Full variable domain (outside the CDR3, taken from reference TRBV18 and TRBJ1-3): NAGVMQNPRHLVRRRGQEARLRCSPMKGHSHVYWYRQLPEEGLKFMVYLQKENIIDESGMPKERFSAEFPKEGPSILRIQQVVRGDSAAYFCASSPMGQGFGNTIYFGEGSWLTVV.

V gene TRBV10-3 combines with J gene TRBJ1-5; D ambiguous. There are 15 residues in the CDR3. The germline V gene has CDR1 ENHRY and CDR2 SYGVKD. Trimming cost V 6 bases and J 2 bases, with 14 bases left between them. This chain's CDR3 is CAIRDSNSGNQPQHF. Here the CDR3 DNA reads TGTGCCATCAGGGACTCGAACAGTGGCAATCAGCCCCAGCATTTT.

V gene TRBV6-6 combines with J gene TRBJ1-1; D not resolved. The CDR3 is made up of 14 amino acids. In germline, CDR1 is MNHNY, CDR2 SVGAGI (reference sequence). Trimming stripped 6 bases from V and 2 bases from J, with 13 bases between. CDR3 nucleotide sequence: TGTGCCAGCAGCAAAGACGTATTTAACACTGAAGCTTTCTTT. Its protein is CASSKDVFNTEAFF.

This clone was seen a single time. As DNA, the CDR3 is TGTGCCAGCAGCCAAGTTTCAGGGGCCACTGAAGCTTTCTTT. This sequence encodes CASSQVSGATEAFF. The gene calls are TRBV14 and TRBJ1-1; TRBD1 is a possible D gene (6 bases). Per germline, CDR1 SGHDN and CDR2 FVKESK. V was trimmed by 1 base and J by 4 bases, leaving 10 bases between them. The CDR3 is made up of 14 amino acids.

The rearrangement joins TRBV4-1 to TRBJ2-2, with TRBD2 matching over 11 bases. The ends lost 1 base at V and 4 bases at J; junction bases unmatched: 5. The germline gives CDR1 MGHRA, CDR2 YSYEKL. The CDR3 length is 17 residues. CDR3 loop: CASSQVTSGIGTGELFF. For the CDR3, the DNA is TGCGCCAGCAGCCAAGTGACTAGCGGGATCGGCACCGGGGAGCTGTTTTTT.

This clone was found once. The chain recombines TRBV13 with TRBJ1-1; possibly TRBD1 for D (5 bases). V lost 2 bases, J lost 3 bases, and 10 bases lay in between. The germline V gene encodes CDR1 PRHDT and CDR2 FYEKMQ (reference sequence). The CDR3 has 14 residues. The CDR3 here is CASSLPGHHTEAFF. For the CDR3, the DNA is TGTGCCAGCAGCTTACCCGGACACCACACTGAAGCTTTCTTT.

The rearrangement uses TRBV5-1 and TRBJ2-1, with TRBD2 matching 9 bases. From germline, CDR1 is SGHRS and CDR2 YFSETQ. The CDR3 runs 15 residues. V dropped 5 bases and J dropped 5; count of bases not matched to a gene: 8. CDR3 protein: CASRLSGRENNEQFF. In nucleotides, the CDR3 is TGCGCCAGCAGACTTAGCGGGAGAGAGAACAATGAGCAGTTCTTC.

Only one count was recorded for this clone. The chain uses TRBV7-9 and TRBJ2-3; no firm D call. Germline V gives CDR1 SEHNR, CDR2 FQNEAQ (reference sequence). V shed 2 bases and J shed 3 bases, with 6 bases lying between them. This CDR3 is 13 amino acids long. The chain's CDR3 is CASSLLVTDTQYF. The DNA for the CDR3 is TGTGCCAGCAGCTTACTGGTTACAGATACGCAGTATTTT. Drawing the rest from reference TRBV7-9 and TRBJ2-3, the complete variable domain is DTGVSQNPRHKITKRGQNVTFRCDPISEHNRLYWYRQTLGQGPEFLTYFQNEAQLEKSRLLSDRFSAERPKGSFSTLEIQRTEQGDSAMYLCASSLLVTDTQYFGPGTRLTVL.

This chain uses TRBV6-5 with TRBJ2-3; no clear D. V was pared by 4 bases and J by 3 bases, with 14 bases between. This CDR3 spans 15 amino acids. CDR1 MNHEY and CDR2 SVGAGI come from the germline V gene. The CDR3 protein is CASSLTTPYTDTQYF. CDR3 sequence (DNA): TGTGCCAGCAGTTTAACGACACCCTATACAGATACGCAGTATTTT.

This clone was observed once. The chain has TRBV6-1 and TRBJ1-5, with TRBD1 matching over 9 bases. J lost 7 bases, V lost 2 bases, and 6 bases had no gene match. This CDR3 contains 15 residues. Germline CDR1 is MNHNS and CDR2 is SASEGT. This chain's CDR3 is CASSEFDRGVQPQHF. Written as DNA, the CDR3 is TGTGCCAGCAGTGAATTTGACAGGGGGGTACAGCCCCAGCATTTT.

The rearrangement joins TRBV6-5 to TRBJ1-2; tentatively, D is TRBD1 (6 bases). V shed 4 bases and J shed 6 bases, with 21 bases lying between them. The CDR3 is 16 residues long. Germline-derived CDR1 and CDR2 are MNHEY and SVGAGI. The CDR3 coding sequence is TGTGCCAGCAGTTCTCTTACTAGGACAGTTTTAAATGGCTACACCTTC. It specifies CASSSLTRTVLNGYTF.

This clone came up once. V gene TRBV19 combines with J gene TRBJ2-3, with 10 bases that match TRBD2. This CDR3 has 16 amino acids. V trimming: 5 bases; J trimming: 0 bases; junction bases outside the gene matches: 5. Germline V gene lookup returns CDR1 LNHDA and CDR2 SQIVND (reference sequence). CDR3 sequence reads: CASSSLAGTSTDTQYF. DNA for the CDR3: TGTGCCAGTAGTTCACTAGCGGGGACTAGCACAGATACGCAGTATTTT.

The chain recombines TRBV4-1 with TRBJ2-2; D may be TRBD1 (5 bases). The CDR3 is 14 residues long. The germline V and J ends were trimmed by 2 bases and 7 bases, with 11 bases remaining between them. CDR1 is MGHRA and CDR2 is YSYEKL in the germline V gene. DNA of the CDR3: TGCGCCAGCAGCCAACTTCAGGGAATCGGGGAGCTGTTTTTT. Protein sequence: CASSQLQGIGELFF.

The DNA for the CDR3 is TGTGCCAGCAGCTTGGCGGGGTCAACTAATGAAAAACTGTTTTTT. The encoded protein is CASSLAGSTNEKLFF. The chain recombines TRBV5-4 with TRBJ1-4; the D is unclear. Deletions cut 0 bases from V and 0 bases from J, with 6 bases between. The CDR3 extends over 15 amino acids. CDR1 SGHNT and CDR2 YYREEE come from the germline V gene (reference sequence).

This chain connects TRBV18 to TRBJ2-7; a weak D match, TRBD2 (6 bases). The germline CDR1 and CDR2 sequences are KGHSH and LQKENI. The CDR3 runs 15 residues. V was clipped by 4 bases and J by 5 bases, with 18 bases between them. In DNA, the CDR3 is TGTGCCAGCTCACGAACCGGGACTCCCGGCCACGAGCAGTACTTC. Translation: CASSRTGTPGHEQYF.

The count of this clone is one. The chain employs TRBV15 and TRBJ2-3; 9 nucleotides line up with TRBD2. The CDR3 length is 17 residues. Germline CDR1 reads LNHNV; CDR2 reads YYDKDF (reference sequence). V lost 3 bases and J lost 0; bases outside the gene matches: 7. The CDR3 nucleotides read TGTGCCACCAGCAGGGGTAGCGGGAGCCTGAGCACAGATACGCAGTATTTT. It yields the protein CATSRGSGSLSTDTQYF. The variable domain in full, completed from reference TRBV15 and TRBJ2-3, reads DAMVIQNPRYQVTQFGKPVTLSCSQTLNHNVMYWYQQKSSQAPKLLFHYYDKDFNNEADTPDNFQSRRPNTSFCFLDIRSPGLGDTAMYLCATSRGSGSLSTDTQYFGPGTRLTVL.

V gene TRBV14 combines with J gene TRBJ2-7, with 11 bases identical to TRBD2. The CDR3 contains 15 residues. Germline V CDR1 and CDR2: SGHDN, FVKESK. After removal of 4 bases from V and 4 bases from J, the junction contained 6 bases not matched to a gene. CDR3 DNA sequence: TGTGCCAGCAGCCTACTAGCGGGAGCTAGATACGAGCAGTACTTC. Translation: CASSLLAGARYEQYF.

The chain has TRBV5-1 and TRBJ2-4, with TRBD2 as a possible D gene (5 bases). The CDR3 runs to 15 residues. CDR1 is SGHRS and CDR2 is YFSETQ in the germline V gene. With 7 bases removed from V and 0 bases from J, the gap between germline ends came to 14 bases. CDR3 bases: TGCGCCAGCCGGACTGCGTATGAAGCCAAAAACATTCAGTACTTC. This encodes CASRTAYEAKNIQYF.

The chain couples TRBV7-6 to TRBJ2-7, with TRBD1 as a possible D gene (6 bases). The V gene's germline CDR1 is SGHVS and CDR2 FNYEAQ. The V end lost 8 bases, the J end lost 5 bases, and 10 bases lay between the germline ends. The CDR3 totals 11 residues. The CDR3 coding sequence is TGTGCCAGCGGGCAGGGGCACGAGCAGTACTTC. Translation gives CASGQGHEQYF. The whole variable domain, remainder taken from reference TRBV7-6 and TRBJ2-7, is GAGVSQSPRYKVTKRGQDVALRCDPISGHVSLYWYRQALGQGPEFLTYFNYEAQQDKSGLPNDRFSAERPEGSISTLTIQRTEQRDSAMYRCASGQGHEQYFGPGTRLTVT.

The chain has TRBV19 and TRBJ1-2; 9 positions match TRBD1. The CDR3 is made up of 14 amino acids. Germline V lookup: CDR1 LNHDA, CDR2 SQIVND (reference sequence). V lost 7 bases to trimming and J lost 6 bases; unmatched junction nucleotides: 9. The CDR3 DNA follows: TGTGCCAGTACTGACAGGGGGTCAGTCGATGGCTACACCTTC. This encodes CASTDRGSVDGYTF.

The chain employs TRBV25-1 and TRBJ2-7; 10 bases map to TRBD2. The CDR3 runs 16 residues. V gave up 1 base and J gave up 2 bases; unmatched junction bases: 5. CDR1 is MGHDK, CDR2 SYGVNS, per germline. This CDR3 is CASSESGLAPTYEQYF. The CDR3 DNA follows: TGTGCCAGCAGTGAATCGGGACTAGCGCCGACCTACGAGCAGTACTTC.

This clone was observed a single time. The chain is built from TRBV18 and TRBJ2-7; 9 nucleotides match TRBD2. The CDR3 has 17 residues. Losses at the gene ends were 3 bases for V and 5 bases for J; bases not matched to a gene: 14. Germline V gene sequence: CDR1 KGHSH, CDR2 LQKENI. CDR3 amino acids: CASSPRGLAGPVDEQYF. DNA of the CDR3: TGTGCCAGCTCACCCAGAGGGCTAGCGGGACCCGTCGACGAGCAGTACTTC.